The 6 T cell receptor beta chains below all came from one sample that was sequenced in a study of CD4+ T cells in melanoma. Generated by immunoSEQ multiplex PCR, the TCRdb table keeps only in-frame clones and is missing some. The table shows 140,000 or so clones, with over 90% occurring only once. Every receptor here comes from a human donor with melanoma.

The chain uses TRBV29-1 and TRBJ2-1, with TRBD2 identical over 11 bases. The J segment lost 9 bases and the V segment lost 7 bases, leaving 14 bases of the junction unmatched. The CDR3 runs to 15 residues. Germline CDR1 reads SQVTM; CDR2 reads ANQGSEA. The DNA for the CDR3 is TGCAGCGACCGGAAATATAGCGGGGGGGCCATTGAGCAGTTCTTC. It is translated as CSDRKYSGGAIEQFF.

The rearrangement joins TRBV4-2 to TRBJ2-3; 8 positions agree with TRBD2. This CDR3 contains 16 residues. In germline, CDR1 is LGHNA, CDR2 YNFKEQ. V lost 4 bases and J lost 5; bases outside the gene matches: 11. DNA for the CDR3: TGTGCCAGCAGCCGAAACGGGGGGCGGGGGGTAGATACGCAGTATTTT. Translated, it gives CASSRNGGRGVDTQYF.

This chain uses TRBV2 with TRBJ2-1; possibly TRBD2 for D (5 bases). V was trimmed by 3 bases and J by 16 bases, leaving 19 bases between them. Germline V lookup: CDR1 SNHLY, CDR2 FYNNEI. This CDR3 comprises 13 residues. The CDR3 loop reads CASSEEVASVCFF. The CDR3 bases are TGTGCCAGCAGTGAGGAGGTGGCCAGCGTATGTTTCTTC.

This chain uses TRBV7-6 with TRBJ1-6, with TRBD1 matching 10 bases. Germline V lookup: CDR1 SGHVS, CDR2 FNYEAQ. V shed 1 base and J 5 bases; nucleotides not matched to a gene: 17. The CDR3 spans 21 residues. The CDR3 region is CASSLEPSSGQGHVDNSPLHF. In DNA form, the CDR3 reads TGTGCCAGCAGCTTAGAGCCCTCCTCGGGACAGGGGCATGTCGATAATTCACCCCTCCACTTT.

As regards this clone: The same CDR3 is also encoded by other DNA sequences in this sample. The V and J genes are TRBV30 and TRBJ2-5; D is possibly TRBD1 or TRBD2 (5 bases each). Trimming removed 1 base from V and 1 base from J, with 7 bases in between. The CDR3 is 13 residues long. The germline V gene encodes CDR1 GTSNPN and CDR2 SVGIG (reference sequence). The CDR3 coding sequence is TGTGCCTGGAGTGGGGGGTTCCAAGAGACCCAGTACTTC. Amino acid sequence: CAWSGGFQETQYF.

The chain carries TRBV27 and TRBJ1-4; D not certain. Germline V lookup: CDR1 MNHEY, CDR2 SMNVEV (reference sequence). V dropped 5 bases and J dropped 3 bases, with 13 bases sitting between them. The length of the CDR3 is 15 residues. DNA for the CDR3: TGTGCCAGCAGTAATCACCAGTGGGCTAATGAAAAACTGTTTTTT. Translated: CASSNHQWANEKLFF.